The clone carrying this T cell receptor (beta chain) was detected only once. Assay: immunoSEQ multiplex PCR; the TCRdb copy retains only in-frame clones and omits some. This table has approximately 590,000 clones, around 95% appearing once. This entry is derived from a study of shared clonotypes between healthy human individuals. Germline V CDR1 and CDR2: MDHEN, SYDVKM. With 2 bases clipped from V and 1 base from J, the junction kept 6 bases outside the gene matches. This CDR3 contains 16 residues. CD45RO-negative cells were positively selected for CCR7, leaving out terminally differentiated effector memory CD45RA+ cells.

Specimen: naive CD8+ T cells sorted from blood. The clonotype was recovered from a woman under 40 in good health. This chain joins TRBV28 and TRBJ2-7; 9 bases are a match to TRBD2. CDR3 sequence: CASSLLSGSASYEQYF. The CDR3 coding sequence is TGTGCCAGCAGTTTACTTAGCGGGAGTGCGTCCTACGAGCAGTACTTC.